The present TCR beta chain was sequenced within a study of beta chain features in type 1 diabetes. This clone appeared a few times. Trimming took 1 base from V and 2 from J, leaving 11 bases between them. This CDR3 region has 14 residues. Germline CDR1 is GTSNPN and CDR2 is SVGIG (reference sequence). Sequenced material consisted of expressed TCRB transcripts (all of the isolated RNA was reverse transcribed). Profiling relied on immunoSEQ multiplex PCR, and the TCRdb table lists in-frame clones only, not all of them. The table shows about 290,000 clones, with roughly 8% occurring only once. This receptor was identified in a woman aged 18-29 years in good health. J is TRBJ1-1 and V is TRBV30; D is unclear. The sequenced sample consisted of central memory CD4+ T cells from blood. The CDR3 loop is CAWSAGRINTEAFF. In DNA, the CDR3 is TGTGCCTGGAGTGCGGGGAGGATCAACACTGAAGCTTTCTTT.